This T cell receptor beta chain was observed in a study of blood T cell repertoires in COVID-19. This clone was picked up one time. CDR1 is KGHSH and CDR2 is LQKENI in the germline V gene. This CDR3 comprises 16 residues. V shed 0 bases and J 4 bases; nucleotides not matched to a gene: 5. Assay: immunoSEQ multiplex PCR; the TCRdb copy retains only in-frame clones and omits some. The sample lists over 100,000 clones, roughly 84% occurring once. The receptor was derived from a human donor in a cohort sampled during active COVID-19. The sample was peripheral blood. This chain connects TRBV18 to TRBJ2-1, with 8 nucleotides matching TRBD2. This CDR3 reads CASSPPVAGLYNEQFF. The DNA of the CDR3 is TGTGCCAGCTCACCACCGGTAGCGGGGCTGTACAATGAGCAGTTCTTC.